This T cell receptor beta chain stems from a study of blood T cell repertoires in COVID-19. About the study: From T cells, B-cell-depleted T cells, or PBMCs came the material, which was cDNA or gDNA.

This CDR3 is 12 amino acids long. Trimming took 5 bases from V and 7 from J, leaving 11 bases between them. Per the study methods: Amplification of reference gene primers was used by the study to estimate nucleated cell counts. Produced via immunoSEQ multiplex PCR; TCRdb's table is partial and in-frame only. D and trimming were read from the DNA, whereas the V and J calls and clone size are those reported in that table. The sample lists around 100,000 clones; just over 85% were seen once. The receptor comes from a human donor in a cohort sampled during active COVID-19. The material sequenced was peripheral blood. This sequence joins TRBV12-3 or TRBV12-4 and TRBJ1-1; D possibly corresponds to TRBD1 (5 bases). The CDR3: CASSPIGGEAFF. CDR3 DNA: TGTGCCAGCAGTCCGATCGGGGGTGAAGCTTTCTTT.